This TCR beta chain was sequenced for a study of blood T cell repertoires in COVID-19. At the level of the study: Some COVID-19 samples were acute and others convalescent; all came from the United States, Italy and Spain.

Participants reported their clinical history, and cohort assignment relied on those reports. Measured with immunoSEQ multiplex PCR; TCRdb has only the in-frame clones, and not every one. The table includes about 210,000 clones, 80% detected once. This CDR3 comprises 14 residues. Germline V lookup: CDR1 LGHDT, CDR2 YNNKEL (reference sequence). Trimming removed 6 bases from V and 2 bases from J, with 13 bases in between. This sequence joins TRBV3-1 (or the pseudogene TRBV3-2) and TRBJ1-2; weak D call: TRBD1 (5 bases). The sequenced material came from PBMCs or T cells enriched from blood (not recorded which). The clonotype originates from a man aged 25-45 years with acute COVID-19. CDR3 coding DNA: TGTGCCAGCAGGCCTATGGGGGGAAACTATGGCTACACCTTC. This sequence encodes CASRPMGGNYGYTF.